A single sample gave rise to the 15 T cell receptor beta chains below, sequenced in a study of blood T cell repertoires in COVID-19. Data came from immunoSEQ multiplex PCR; TCRdb stores just in-frame clones and leaves some out. The sample has roughly 71,000 clones; 75% to 85% are singletons. Input material: peripheral blood. Every receptor here comes from a man between 65 and 79 years old who had recovered from COVID-19.

This sequence joins TRBV27 and TRBJ2-3, with D possibly being TRBD1 (7 bases). Between the trimmed V and J ends, which lost 8 bases and 2 bases, there was a span of 14 bases. CDR1 MNHEY and CDR2 SMNVEV come from the germline V gene (reference sequence). CDR3 length: 14 residues. Here the CDR3 DNA reads TGTGCCAGCGGCGGGGACAGTTCCACAGATACGCAGTATTTT. It translates to CASGGDSSTDTQYF.

The chain combines TRBV6-2 or TRBV6-3 with TRBJ2-1; weak D call: TRBD2 (6 bases). Germline assignment: CDR1 MNHEY and CDR2 SVGEGT. V was cut by 5 bases and J by 9 bases, with 17 bases left in between. The CDR3 sequence is 14 residues long. The CDR3 DNA reads as TGTGCCAGCAGTACCTCTCGCGGGGTCGGTGAGCAGTTCTTC. The encoded protein is CASSTSRGVGEQFF.

The chain has TRBV4-3 and TRBJ1-3, with D unclear. Germline CDR1 and CDR2: LGHNA and YSLEER. The CDR3 sequence is 14 residues long. V was cut by 1 base and J by 8 bases, with 12 bases left in between. CDR3 residues: CASSQVTPSDTIYF. CDR3 DNA sequence: TGCGCCAGCAGCCAAGTGACACCTTCGGACACCATATATTTT.

This chain connects TRBV28 to TRBJ2-2; tentative D call: TRBD1 (6 bases). CDR3 length: 18 amino acids. V lost 2 bases to trimming and J lost 2 bases, with 18 bases between them. CDR1 and CDR2 (germline): MDHEN, SYDVKM. The CDR3: CASSLDRGFRLNTGELFF. DNA of the CDR3: TGTGCCAGCAGTTTAGATAGGGGGTTTCGTCTAAACACCGGGGAGCTGTTTTTT.

The rearrangement uses TRBV7-9 and TRBJ2-5; TRBD1 agrees at 9 bases. The CDR3 runs 17 residues. Losses at the gene ends were 3 bases for V and 2 bases for J; bases not matched to a gene: 10. Looked up from germline, CDR1 is SEHNR and CDR2 is FQNEAQ (reference sequence). The CDR3 DNA is TGTGCCAGCAGCTTGGGCCGGGACAGGGATCTACAAGAGACCCAGTACTTC. Translating it yields CASSLGRDRDLQETQYF. Variable domain in full (rest from reference TRBV7-9 and TRBJ2-5): DTGVSQNPRHKITKRGQNVTFRCDPISEHNRLYWYRQTLGQGPEFLTYFQNEAQLEKSRLLSDRFSAERPKGSFSTLEIQRTEQGDSAMYLCASSLGRDRDLQETQYFGPGTRLLVL.

V gene TRBV4-1 combines with J gene TRBJ2-7; 8 positions agree with TRBD1. CDR1 MGHRA and CDR2 YSYEKL come from the germline V gene. This CDR3 comprises 15 residues. The trim removed 1 base at V and 4 bases at J, leaving 6 bases unmatched. The CDR3 here is CASSQVRGQAYEQYF. For the CDR3, the DNA is TGCGCCAGCAGCCAAGTTAGGGGACAGGCATACGAGCAGTACTTC.

The CDR3 protein is CASSLTSGQGAYEQFF. CDR3 sequence (DNA): TGCGCCAGCAGCTTGACGTCGGGACAGGGGGCCTATGAGCAGTTCTTC. The gene calls are TRBV5-1 and TRBJ2-1, with 12 bases aligning to TRBD1. CDR3 length: 16 amino acids. In germline, CDR1 is SGHRS, CDR2 YFSETQ. Germline trimming cut 1 base from V and 8 bases from J; bases unmatched to any gene: 7. The whole variable domain, remainder taken from reference TRBV5-1 and TRBJ2-1, is KAGVTQTPRYLIKTRGQQVTLSCSPISGHRSVSWYQQTPGQGLQFLFEYFSETQRNKGNFPGRFSGRQFSNSRSEMNVSTLELGDSALYLCASSLTSGQGAYEQFFGPGTRLTVL.

The genes are TRBV5-1 and TRBJ1-2, with unresolved D. This CDR3 comprises 13 residues. The germline gives CDR1 SGHRS, CDR2 YFSETQ. Trimming removed 4 bases at V and 5 bases at J, with 12 bases between. The DNA for the CDR3 is TGCGCCAGCAGCGCGGGTATTGGTTATGGCTACACCTTC. Encoded protein: CASSAGIGYGYTF.

V is TRBV7-3 and J is TRBJ2-1; D is possibly TRBD1 (5 bases). The ends were cut back, 5 bases at V and 5 bases at J, with 10 bases in the middle. CDR3 length: 13 residues. Germline lookup yields CDR1 SGHTA and CDR2 FQGTGA. CDR3 nucleotide sequence: TGTGCCAGCAGCCCTGACAGAGACAATGAGCAGTTCTTC. It translates to CASSPDRDNEQFF.

This rearrangement joins TRBV5-1 to TRBJ2-2; 7 nucleotides match TRBD1. The CDR3 runs 15 residues. Germline lookup yields CDR1 SGHRS and CDR2 YFSETQ. J gave up 6 bases and V 4 bases, and 9 bases lay outside the gene matches. The CDR3 spells CASSRDRIGAGELFF. CDR3 sequence (DNA): TGCGCCAGCAGCCGGGACAGAATAGGGGCCGGGGAGCTGTTTTTT.

This clone was counted a few times. The genes are TRBV5-1 and TRBJ2-5; the match to TRBD2 covers 8 bases. Germline values: CDR1 SGHRS, CDR2 YFSETQ. CDR3 length: 14 residues. Trimming at V came to 5 bases and at J to 1 base, leaving 4 bases not matched to a gene. CDR3 protein: CASSSLAGQETQYF. CDR3 nucleotide sequence: TGCGCCAGCAGTTCGCTAGCGGGCCAAGAGACCCAGTACTTC.

The genes are TRBV6-5 and TRBJ1-1; perhaps TRBD1 as D (6 bases). Trimming left V 2 bases short and J 4 bases short, with 14 bases between. CDR1 MNHEY and CDR2 SVGAGI come from the germline V gene. This CDR3 is 15 amino acids long. The CDR3 DNA sequence: TGTGCCAGCAGTTACAACAGGGCGGGGGGCACTGAAGCTTTCTTT. Protein: CASSYNRAGGTEAFF.

This clone was counted only a few times. Here the CDR3 reads CASSLLSVNTGELFF. DNA for the CDR3: TGTGCCAGCAGCTTATTGTCGGTGAACACCGGGGAGCTGTTTTTT. The rearrangement links TRBV7-8 to TRBJ2-2; D unresolved. Germline V gene sequence: CDR1 SGHVS, CDR2 FQNEAQ. Trimming took 2 bases from V and 1 from J, leaving 8 bases between them. The CDR3 sequence is 15 residues long.

This chain links TRBV19 with TRBJ1-2; 7 bases align to TRBD1. The CDR3 is 13 amino acids. After removal of 5 bases from V and 8 bases from J, the junction contained 8 bases not matched to a gene. Germline assignment: CDR1 LNHDA and CDR2 SQIVND (reference sequence). The CDR3: CASSPDRVNGYTF. The CDR3 DNA sequence: TGTGCCAGTAGTCCCGACAGGGTGAACGGCTACACCTTC.

This chain's CDR3 is CSVSSGQPQETQYF. For the CDR3, the DNA is TGCAGCGTCTCCTCAGGACAGCCCCAAGAGACCCAGTACTTC. The chain uses TRBV29-1 and TRBJ2-5, with D perhaps matching TRBD1 (6 bases). CDR3 length: 14 residues. Trimming took 6 bases from V and 1 from J, leaving 15 bases between them. CDR1 SQVTM and CDR2 ANQGSEA come from the germline V gene. The full variable domain, rest sourced from reference TRBV29-1 and TRBJ2-5, is SAVISQKPSRDICQRGTSLTIQCQVDSQVTMMFWYRQQPGQSLTLIATANQGSEATYESGFVIDKFPISRPNLTFSTLTVSNMSPEDSSIYLCSVSSGQPQETQYFGPGTRLLVL.